The rows below give T cell receptor beta chains drawn from one sample of a study of blood T cells in healthy people across ages. TCRdb redid the calling of the 5' RACE reads with MiXCR, one entry per CDR3 protein. The table includes about 1.5 million distinct CDR3 sequences, roughly 43% detected once. The sample consisted of blood. The receptors were sampled from a woman aged 18-29 years in good health. CDR3s leave out the opening cysteine and the closing phenylalanine or tryptophan.

>TRBJ2-1|TRBV5-1
AGSLGLGLAGPSSYNEQF
>TRBJ2-1|TRBV20-1
SAAGLAENNEQF
>TRBJ1-2|TRBV20-1
SAVDGRSNYGYT
>TRBJ2-2|TRBV7-9
ASSLERGTGELF
>TRBJ2-2|TRBV7-2
ASSVDRGNGELF
>TRBJ2-7|TRBV7-2
ASSGARDRSLRGSYEQY
>TRBJ2-1|TRBV4-3
ASSQDRLARSREQF
>TRBJ1-2|TRBV3-1
ASSPIPGKDNYGYT
>TRBJ1-2|TRBV24-1
ATSDYYGYT
>TRBJ1-5|TRBV10-3
AISESFEDRGSYSNQPQH
>TRBJ1-5|TRBV27
ASSFPSPLSNQPQH
>TRBJ2-1|TRBV5-1
ASSLGQLGDEQF
>TRBJ2-3|TRBV4-1
ASGRTGISTDTQY
>TRBJ1-4|TRBV27
ASSAPGTLQEKLF
>TRBJ2-1|TRBV20-1
SAAYSPTNEQF
>TRBJ2-1|TRBV28
ASRSDDLGSYNEQF
>TRBJ2-7|TRBV18
ASSPNVGSYEQY
>TRBJ2-7|TRBV11-2
ASSLVRSHEQY
>TRBJ2-1|TRBV28
ASSFPRTLRLAGFSYNEQF
>TRBJ2-7|TRBV5-1
ASSVGQGSGEQY
>TRBJ1-2|TRBV4-2
ASSQDTRTAEVYGYT
>TRBJ1-2|TRBV2
ASRDSGNYGYT
>TRBJ2-3|TRBV9
ASSPSQRYTDTQY
>TRBJ2-3|TRBV4-3
ASSQEYPTDTQY
>TRBJ2-1|TRBV27
ASNPLGGAGYNEQF
>TRBJ1-2|TRBV4-1
ASSNGRSSNYGYT